This T cell receptor (beta chain) came from a study of T-cell reconstitution after alpha-beta-depleted transplantation in children. Whole-study results and caveats: By one year post-transplant, T-cell counts and diversity largely arose from T cells that were newly produced.

For TCRbeta, the library was prepared with unique molecular identifiers. TCRdb analysed the PCR reads with MiXCR anew, one entry per CDR3 protein. The sample holds 350,000 to 500,000 distinct CDR3 sequences, roughly two fifths seen once. J gave up 1 base and V 2 bases, and 12 bases lay outside the gene matches. CDR3 length: 17 residues. Per the germline V gene, CDR1 is SGHNT and CDR2 is YYREEE (reference sequence). With respect to this clonotype: Its matching antigen is unknown.

The clonotype was recovered from a girl aged 2 to 9 with aplastic anemia, due to receive a stem cell transplant. Sample: PBMCs, taken before TCRalphabeta/CD19-depleted stem cell transplant. This chain joins TRBV5-4 and TRBJ2-7; the match to TRBD2 covers 7 bases. The CDR3 here is CASSFSLRGGSSYEQYF. The CDR3, as DNA: TGTGCCAGCAGCTTTTCCCTTAGGGGCGGGAGTTCCTACGAGCAGTACTTC. Full variable domain (rest looked up from reference TRBV5-4 and TRBJ2-7): ETGVTQSPTHLIKTRGQQVTLRCSSQSGHNTVSWYQQALGQGPQFIFQYYREEENGRGNFPPRFSGLQFPNYSSELNVNALELDDSALYLCASSFSLRGGSSYEQYFGPGTRLTVT.